The 31 T cell receptor beta chains presented below share a single source sample, sequenced in a study of control samples from healthy donors and cancer patients. The assay was immunoSEQ multiplex PCR, and TCRdb's table has in-frame clones only and misses some. Altogether about 140,000 clones are present, approximately 94% being singletons, with the ten largest covering approximately 14%. Sequencing was carried out using blood. These receptors all come from a man between 40 and 49 years old in good health.

The rearrangement uses TRBV5-1 and TRBJ2-2; weak D call: TRBD2 (6 bases). This CDR3 region has 14 residues. CDR1 and CDR2 (germline): SGHRS, YFSETQ. The V gene lost 0 bases and the J gene lost 8 bases, with 11 bases spanning the gap. In DNA, the CDR3 is TGCGCCAGCAGCTTGGGTCGCGGGGATGGGGAGCTGTTTTTT. Translating it yields CASSLGRGDGELFF.

This clone was recorded only once. The chain has TRBV7-6 and TRBJ2-2, with 10 bases aligning to TRBD1. The CDR3 consists of 16 residues. The V segment lost 6 bases and the J segment 3 bases; nucleotides outside the gene matches: 7. Germline V gene lookup returns CDR1 SGHVS and CDR2 FNYEAQ. CDR3 nucleotides: TGTGCCAGCAGTACTAGGACAGGGGGAGACACCGGGGAGCTGTTTTTT. This sequence encodes CASSTRTGGDTGELFF.

This clone has only one observation. V gene TRBV25-1 combines with J gene TRBJ2-1; D not resolved. This CDR3 contains 11 residues. Trimming pared 5 bases from V and 7 bases from J, leaving 6 bases between. Germline loops: CDR1 MGHDK, CDR2 SYGVNS. CDR3 amino acids: CASSTRNEQFF. The CDR3 coding sequence is TGTGCCAGCAGTACACGGAATGAGCAGTTCTTC.

The chain couples TRBV6-5 to TRBJ2-5; 7 nucleotides match TRBD1. The CDR3 extends over 13 amino acids. V was pared by 4 bases and J by 4 bases, with 3 bases of the junction left unmatched. Per germline, CDR1 MNHEY and CDR2 SVGAGI. The CDR3 DNA reads TGTGCCAGCAGTTCGGACAGGAGAGAGACCCAGTACTTC. Translating gives CASSSDRRETQYF.

The chain combines TRBV4-3 with TRBJ2-3, with TRBD2 matching over 7 bases. With 0 bases clipped from V and 6 bases from J, the junction kept 0 bases outside the gene matches. Per the germline V gene, CDR1 is LGHNA and CDR2 is YSLEER. This CDR3 is built from 13 residues. The DNA for the CDR3 is TGCGCCAGCAGCCAAGAGGGAGGGGATACGCAGTATTTT. Protein product: CASSQEGGDTQYF.

The chain links TRBV3-1 (or the pseudogene TRBV3-2) to TRBJ2-5, with TRBD1 identical over 7 bases. The CDR3 is 13 amino acids. V shed 3 bases and J 2 bases; nucleotides not matched to a gene: 0. Germline CDR1 is LGHDT and CDR2 is YNNKEL (reference sequence). CDR3 coding DNA: TGTGCCAGCAGCCAGGGACAGCAAGAGACCCAGTACTTC. This gives the protein CASSQGQQETQYF.

V is TRBV12-3 or TRBV12-4 and J is TRBJ1-3; no clear D. V was pared by 6 bases and J by 4 bases, with 10 bases between. This CDR3 has 13 amino acids. The CDR3 sequence: CASSHLRGNTIYF. The DNA of the CDR3 is TGTGCCAGCAGCCACCTCAGGGGAAACACCATATATTTT.

The V gene is TRBV28, the J gene TRBJ1-6, with D unresolved. V dropped 5 bases and J dropped 7 bases, with 15 bases sitting between them. There are 15 residues in the CDR3. From germline, CDR1 is MDHEN and CDR2 SYDVKM. The CDR3 DNA is TGTGCCAGCAGTCTGCAGGAGCGGAGGAATTCACCCCTCCACTTT. Residues: CASSLQERRNSPLHF. Filled out from reference TRBV28 and TRBJ1-6, the complete variable domain reads DVKVTQSSRYLVKRTGEKVFLECVQDMDHENMFWYRQDPGLGLRLIYFSYDVKMKEKGDIPEGYSVSREKKERFSLILESASTNQTSMYLCASSLQERRNSPLHFGNGTRLTVT.

This chain connects TRBV7-3 to TRBJ2-7, with a possible D match to TRBD2 (5 bases). Trimming shortened V by 4 bases and J by 1 base, and 14 bases separated the two germline ends. This CDR3 spans 15 amino acids. The germline gives CDR1 SGHTA, CDR2 FQGTGA. The DNA of the CDR3 is TGTGCCAGCAGCTGGTTGGCTAGCTTTTCCTACGAGCAGTACTTC. Its translation is CASSWLASFSYEQYF.

The gene calls are TRBV25-1 and TRBJ2-2; D is ambiguous. V lost 0 bases to trimming and J lost 7 bases, with 3 bases between them. The CDR3 runs 12 residues. Germline CDR1 is MGHDK and CDR2 is SYGVNS. The chain's CDR3 is CASSEYGGELFF. The CDR3 nucleotides read TGTGCCAGCAGTGAATATGGCGGGGAGCTGTTTTTT.

The chain employs TRBV5-1 and TRBJ2-1, with 8 bases that match TRBD1. There are 14 residues in the CDR3. The V gene end was trimmed by 4 bases and the J gene end by 2 bases; junction bases not matched to a gene: 2. The germline CDR1 and CDR2 sequences are SGHRS and YFSETQ. The CDR3 DNA reads TGCGCCAGCAGCCGGACAGGGACCTACAATGAGCAGTTCTTC. Protein product: CASSRTGTYNEQFF. Variable domain in full (rest from reference TRBV5-1 and TRBJ2-1): KAGVTQTPRYLIKTRGQQVTLSCSPISGHRSVSWYQQTPGQGLQFLFEYFSETQRNKGNFPGRFSGRQFSNSRSEMNVSTLELGDSALYLCASSRTGTYNEQFFGPGTRLTVL.

The chain links TRBV5-6 to TRBJ1-1; 7 nucleotides line up with TRBD1. Germline V CDR1 and CDR2: SGHDT, YYEEEE. Trimming at V came to 5 bases and at J to 7 bases, leaving 8 bases not matched to a gene. The CDR3 has 13 amino acids. This chain's CDR3 is CASRSTGAGEAFF. The CDR3 nucleotides read TGTGCCAGCAGGTCAACAGGGGCTGGTGAAGCTTTCTTT.

V and J are TRBV4-3 and TRBJ1-6; D unresolved. Germline V gene sequence: CDR1 LGHNA, CDR2 YSLEER. V lost 0 bases and J 7 bases, leaving 7 bases between the germline ends. This CDR3 comprises 14 residues. The CDR3 protein is CASSQDGENSPLHF. Written as DNA, the CDR3 is TGCGCCAGCAGCCAAGATGGGGAGAATTCACCCCTCCACTTT.

This chain links TRBV29-1 with TRBJ1-1; unclear D gene. Germline assignment: CDR1 SQVTM and CDR2 ANQGSEA. The CDR3 has 11 amino acids. The CDR3 DNA reads as TGCAGTATTTTTAGGGACACTGAAGCTTTCTTT. It translates to CSIFRDTEAFF.

The genes are TRBV27 and TRBJ1-1; 7 nucleotides agree with TRBD1. After removal of 5 bases from V and 4 bases from J, the junction contained 7 bases not matched to a gene. The CDR3 loop spans 14 amino acids. The germline V gene has CDR1 MNHEY and CDR2 SMNVEV (reference sequence). The CDR3, as DNA: TGTGCCAGCAGTCAGAACAGGGGTATCACTGAAGCTTTCTTT. This sequence encodes CASSQNRGITEAFF.

V and J are TRBV20-1 and TRBJ1-6, with D unclear. Germline CDR1 reads DFQATT; CDR2 reads SNEGSKA (reference sequence). Trimming stripped 4 bases from V and 7 bases from J, with 5 bases between. This CDR3 contains 11 residues. CDR3 DNA sequence: TGCAGTGCTAACGACAATTCACCCCTCCACTTT. Its protein is CSANDNSPLHF.

Remarks on this clone: The same CDR3 is also encoded by other DNA sequences in this sample. The V call is TRBV10-3, the J call TRBJ1-2; 9 nucleotides align to TRBD1. The CDR3 contains 15 residues. The germline gives CDR1 ENHRY, CDR2 SYGVKD. J lost 3 bases, V lost 3 bases, and 5 bases had no gene match. The CDR3 coding sequence is TGTGCCATCAGTGAACGGGGGACAGGGCACTATGGCTACACCTTC. It codes for CAISERGTGHYGYTF.

This clone was counted once. The CDR3 region has the DNA TGTGCCAGCAGTCTCCGGGTCGAGCAGTACTTC. Translation: CASSLRVEQYF. This rearrangement joins TRBV6-6 to TRBJ2-7; no clear D gene. V was cut by 5 bases and J by 6 bases, with 8 bases left in between. Germline V gene lookup returns CDR1 MNHNY and CDR2 SVGAGI (reference sequence). The CDR3 extends over 11 amino acids.

The chain couples TRBV24-1 to TRBJ2-6, with D possibly matching TRBD1 (6 bases). Germline-derived CDR1 and CDR2 are KGHDR and SFDVKD. The CDR3 has 16 amino acids. The V gene lost 4 bases and the J gene lost 4 bases, with 13 bases spanning the gap. The chain's CDR3 is CATSDPTGSGANVLTF. The CDR3 nucleotides read TGTGCCACCAGTGACCCCACAGGGTCCGGGGCCAACGTCCTGACTTTC.

This sequence joins TRBV6-5 and TRBJ1-1; TRBD1 is a possible D gene (5 bases). CDR1 and CDR2 (germline): MNHEY, SVGAGI. The ends were cut back, 0 bases at V and 4 bases at J, with 15 bases in the middle. There are 16 residues in the CDR3. The CDR3 DNA is TGTGCCAGCAGTTACTCCCGAGCGGGACTGGGCACTGAAGCTTTCTTT. Translated, it gives CASSYSRAGLGTEAFF.

This clone was picked up one time. V is TRBV3-1 (or the pseudogene TRBV3-2) and J is TRBJ2-2; 8 bases map to TRBD2. The J segment lost 6 bases and the V segment lost 2 bases, leaving 5 bases of the junction unmatched. Germline CDR1 LGHDT, CDR2 YNNKEL (reference sequence). CDR3 length: 15 amino acids. As DNA, the CDR3 is TGTGCCAGCAGCCAACGGACTAGCTCTGCCGGGGAGCTGTTTTTT. This sequence encodes CASSQRTSSAGELFF.

CDR3 amino acids: CASSAAPPGGGYTF. The CDR3 nucleotides are TGTGCCAGCAGCGCCGCCCCCCCGGGGGGTGGCTACACCTTC. The chain joins TRBV9 to TRBJ1-2, with a tentative D call TRBD1 (5 bases). Trimming left V 3 bases short and J 7 bases short, with 16 bases between. The CDR3 totals 14 residues. Germline-derived CDR1 and CDR2 are SGDLS and YYNGEE.

The J gene is TRBJ1-6, the V gene TRBV2, with D uncertain. Between the trimmed V and J ends, which lost 7 bases and 0 bases, there was a span of 13 bases. The CDR3 runs 16 residues. Germline CDR1 is SNHLY and CDR2 is FYNNEI. CDR3 in DNA: TGTGCCAGCATCCGTCGAAGGAGCTCCTATAATTCACCCCTCCACTTT. This codes for CASIRRRSSYNSPLHF.

In this sample, this clone turned up a few times. The rearrangement uses TRBV27 and TRBJ1-4; possible D gene TRBD1, 5 bases. Germline assignment: CDR1 MNHEY and CDR2 SMNVEV (reference sequence). V was clipped by 5 bases and J by 7 bases, with 11 bases between them. This CDR3 has 13 residues. As DNA, the CDR3 is TGTGCCAGCAGTAGGGGCGCGGGTGAAAAACTGTTTTTT. Translation: CASSRGAGEKLFF.

This clone was observed a single time. The V and J genes are TRBV12-3 or TRBV12-4 and TRBJ2-7; TRBD2 might be the D (5 bases). The V and J ends lost 3 bases and 6 bases respectively, with 12 bases between them. The CDR3 extends over 13 amino acids. This chain's CDR3 is CASSFGLLSEQYF. CDR3 sequence (DNA): TGTGCCAGCAGTTTTGGACTCCTATCCGAGCAGTACTTC.

V gene TRBV9 combines with J gene TRBJ1-5; TRBD1 is a possible D gene (5 bases). This CDR3 comprises 14 residues. Germline CDR1 SGDLS, CDR2 YYNGEE. V lost 3 bases to trimming and J lost 0 bases, with 7 bases between them. CDR3 sequence (DNA): TGTGCCAGCAGCGAGACAGATAGCAATCAGCCCCAGCATTTT. Translated: CASSETDSNQPQHF. Variable domain in full (rest from reference TRBV9 and TRBJ1-5): DSGVTQTPKHLITATGQRVTLRCSPRSGDLSVYWYQQSLDQGLQFLIQYYNGEERAKGNILERFSAQQFPDLHSELNLSSLELGDSALYFCASSETDSNQPQHFGDGTRLSIL.

This clone was observed a few times. V usage is TRBV6-5 and J usage is TRBJ1-5, with D perhaps matching TRBD1 (6 bases). V was trimmed by 2 bases and J by 9 bases, leaving 14 bases between them. This CDR3 spans 14 amino acids. In germline, CDR1 is MNHEY, CDR2 SVGAGI. The CDR3 DNA sequence: TGTGCCAGCAGTTACACCCAGGGGACAAGGCCCCAGCATTTT. It encodes CASSYTQGTRPQHF.

The chain couples TRBV5-1 to TRBJ2-1, with 14 positions matching TRBD2. Germline CDR1 is SGHRS and CDR2 is YFSETQ. The V segment lost 6 bases and the J segment 6 bases; nucleotides outside the gene matches: 11. The CDR3 sequence is 17 residues long. The CDR3 loop is CASTGPRTSGRSNEQFF. CDR3 DNA: TGCGCCAGCACCGGGCCGAGGACTAGCGGGAGGTCCAATGAGCAGTTCTTC.

This chain's CDR3 is CASSLDNLGRTVSGNTIYF. The CDR3 DNA follows: TGTGCCAGCAGCTTAGATAATTTGGGCAGAACTGTCTCTGGAAACACCATATATTTT. V usage is TRBV7-9 and J usage is TRBJ1-3; no definite D call. Germline CDR1 SEHNR, CDR2 FQNEAQ (reference sequence). Trimming cost V 1 base and J 0 bases, with 19 bases left between them. There are 19 residues in the CDR3.

The J gene is TRBJ2-1, the V gene TRBV5-5; weak D call: TRBD1 (6 bases). Germline CDR1 is SGHKS and CDR2 is YYEKEE (reference sequence). V dropped 4 bases and J dropped 2 bases, with 10 bases sitting between them. CDR3 length: 14 amino acids. This CDR3 reads CASSPGHTYNEQFF. The CDR3 nucleotides read TGTGCCAGCAGCCCGGGACATACCTACAATGAGCAGTTCTTC.

The V gene is TRBV9, the J gene TRBJ2-1, with 10 bases that match TRBD2. The germline V gene encodes CDR1 SGDLS and CDR2 YYNGEE. The J segment lost 9 bases and the V segment lost 0 bases, leaving 6 bases of the junction unmatched. The CDR3 consists of 15 residues. The CDR3 DNA reads as TGTGCCAGCAGCGTAGGAGCGGGAGGGCCTGTTGAGCAGTTCTTC. This encodes CASSVGAGGPVEQFF. The whole variable domain, remainder taken from reference TRBV9 and TRBJ2-1, is DSGVTQTPKHLITATGQRVTLRCSPRSGDLSVYWYQQSLDQGLQFLIQYYNGEERAKGNILERFSAQQFPDLHSELNLSSLELGDSALYFCASSVGAGGPVEQFFGPGTRLTVL.